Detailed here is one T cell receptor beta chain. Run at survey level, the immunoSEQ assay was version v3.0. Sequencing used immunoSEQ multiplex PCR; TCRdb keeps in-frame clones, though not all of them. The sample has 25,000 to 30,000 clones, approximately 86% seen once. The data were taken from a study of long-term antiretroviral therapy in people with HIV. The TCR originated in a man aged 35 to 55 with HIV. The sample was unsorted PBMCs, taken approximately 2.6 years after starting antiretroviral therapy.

CDR3 DNA sequence: TGTGCCAGCAGTCTTCTAGACAAGACTGAAGCTTTCTTT. It specifies CASSLLDKTEAFF. The V and J genes are TRBV28 and TRBJ1-1, with D unclear. Germline CDR1 reads MDHEN; CDR2 reads SYDVKM. V was shortened by 5 bases and J by 5 bases, with 12 bases between the two germline ends. There are 13 residues in the CDR3.